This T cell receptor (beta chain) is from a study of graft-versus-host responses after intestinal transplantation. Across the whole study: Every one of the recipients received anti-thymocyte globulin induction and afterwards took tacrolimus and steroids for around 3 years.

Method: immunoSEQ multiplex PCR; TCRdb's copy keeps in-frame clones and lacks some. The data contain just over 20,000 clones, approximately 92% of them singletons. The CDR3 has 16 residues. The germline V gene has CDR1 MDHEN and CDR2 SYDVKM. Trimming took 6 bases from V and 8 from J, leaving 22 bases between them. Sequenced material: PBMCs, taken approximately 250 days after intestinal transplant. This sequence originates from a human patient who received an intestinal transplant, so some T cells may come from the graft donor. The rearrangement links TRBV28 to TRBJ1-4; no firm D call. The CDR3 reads CASSSGQRVIGEKLFF. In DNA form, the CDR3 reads TGTGCCAGCAGCTCGGGCCAGAGAGTAATTGGGGAAAAACTGTTTTTT. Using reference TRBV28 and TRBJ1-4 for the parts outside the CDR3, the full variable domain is DVKVTQSSRYLVKRTGEKVFLECVQDMDHENMFWYRQDPGLGLRLIYFSYDVKMKEKGDIPEGYSVSREKKERFSLILESASTNQTSMYLCASSSGQRVIGEKLFFGSGTQLSVL.